This T cell receptor beta chain was obtained from a study of somatic mutations in cytotoxic T cells in rheumatoid arthritis. General study points: Clonality of CD8+ T cells, which was compared between rheumatoid arthritis patients and age-matched healthy controls, did not differ significantly. Nobody had found out which antigens the expanded CD8+ clones targeted.

The data were produced by immunoSEQ multiplex PCR, yet TCRdb's version contains in-frame clones alone and is incomplete. Of about 19,000 clones listed, about two thirds are singletons. This clone was recorded a few times. The antigen remains undetermined. This CDR3 is built from 15 residues. From germline, CDR1 is SGDLS and CDR2 YYNGEE. Trimming removed 0 bases from V and 5 bases from J, with 15 bases in between. The chain couples TRBV9 to TRBJ2-7; tentatively, D is TRBD2 (7 bases). Sequencing used CD8+ T cells sorted from blood. The clonotype originates from an adult with rheumatoid arthritis. CDR3 bases: TGTGCCAGCAGCGTAGGACTAGCTGGGGGGCACGAGCAGTACTTC. This sequence encodes CASSVGLAGGHEQYF.